This entry describes one TCR beta chain. Original processing notes: Researchers report that nucleated cell counts were estimated from reference gene primer amplification. Generated by immunoSEQ multiplex PCR, the TCRdb table keeps only in-frame clones and is missing some. D and trimming come from the DNA, and the V and J calls and clone size come from that table. The sample records fewer than 700,000 clones, 85% to 90% being singletons. These data belong to a study of blood T cell repertoires in COVID-19. Study details: There were acute and convalescent COVID-19 samples, and they came from the United States, Italy and Spain.

V lost 1 base to trimming and J lost 11 bases, with 7 bases between them. Germline V gene sequence: CDR1 SGHNT, CDR2 YENEEA. The CDR3 sequence is 11 residues long. The sequence was collected from a woman aged 50 to 65 with COVID-19, enrolled during active disease. The chain combines TRBV11-3 with TRBJ2-3; D gene unclear. Sample: peripheral blood. DNA of the CDR3: TGTGCCAGCAGCTTAGGACTGAAGCAGTATTTT. Translated, it gives CASSLGLKQYF.